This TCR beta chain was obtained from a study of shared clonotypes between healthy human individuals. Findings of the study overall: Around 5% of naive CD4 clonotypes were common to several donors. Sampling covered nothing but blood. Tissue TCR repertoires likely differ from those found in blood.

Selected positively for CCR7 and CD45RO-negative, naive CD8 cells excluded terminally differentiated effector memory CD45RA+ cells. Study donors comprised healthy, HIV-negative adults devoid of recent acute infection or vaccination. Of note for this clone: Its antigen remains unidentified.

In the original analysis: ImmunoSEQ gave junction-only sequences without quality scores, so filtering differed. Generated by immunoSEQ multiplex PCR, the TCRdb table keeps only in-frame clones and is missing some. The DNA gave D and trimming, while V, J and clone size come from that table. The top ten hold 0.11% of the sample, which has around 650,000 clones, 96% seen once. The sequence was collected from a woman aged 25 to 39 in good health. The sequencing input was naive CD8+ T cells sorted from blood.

The chain's CDR3 is CASSLRASGGSGNEQFF. The CDR3 DNA is TGTGCCAGCAGTTTAAGAGCATCGGGCGGGAGTGGGAATGAGCAGTTCTTC. This chain links TRBV28 with TRBJ2-1, with 7 bases aligning to TRBD2. CDR3 length equals 17 residues. Trimming took 2 bases from V and 7 from J; bases not matched to a gene: 14. Germline V lookup: CDR1 MDHEN, CDR2 SYDVKM.